This entry lists 25 T cell receptor beta chains sequenced from one sample in a study of cytomegalovirus exposure and HLA in healthy donors. The PCR contained 60 Vbeta and 13 Jbeta primers. TCRdb's copy holds only in-frame clones and misses some; the assay was immunoSEQ multiplex PCR. The profile shows 95,000 to 100,000 clones, about 80% of them singletons. The sample consisted of PBMCs. The receptors were gathered from an older woman in good health and CMV-seronegative.

This clone was counted a few times. This rearrangement joins TRBV5-6 to TRBJ1-2; 10 nucleotides align to TRBD1. The J segment lost 7 bases and the V segment lost 1 base, leaving 4 bases of the junction unmatched. The CDR3 totals 14 residues. Germline CDR1 and CDR2: SGHDT and YYEEEE. The CDR3 DNA sequence: TGTGCCAGCAGCTTGTTTGGGACAGGGGTTGGCTACACCTTC. Translation gives CASSLFGTGVGYTF.

The J gene is TRBJ2-7, the V gene TRBV28, with 10 positions matching TRBD2. The length of the CDR3 is 16 residues. Germline values: CDR1 MDHEN, CDR2 SYDVKM. Trimming cost V 5 bases and J 0 bases; bases outside gene matches: 7. DNA of the CDR3: TGTGCCAGCAGTGGCCAGGGACTAGCGAACTCCTACGAGCAGTACTTC. As protein: CASSGQGLANSYEQYF.

The rearrangement links TRBV7-8 to TRBJ1-4, with D unclear. Trimming left V 1 base short and J 6 bases short, with 9 bases between. CDR3 length: 14 amino acids. Germline V gene lookup returns CDR1 SGHVS and CDR2 FQNEAQ. As DNA, the CDR3 is TGTGCCAGCAGCTTAGAAAGCGGGGATGAAAAACTGTTTTTT. The encoded protein is CASSLESGDEKLFF.

This clone was found a few times. The J gene is TRBJ1-2, the V gene TRBV5-1, with D unclear. There are 15 residues in the CDR3. Germline V CDR1 and CDR2: SGHRS, YFSETQ. V lost 4 bases, J lost 4 bases, and 17 bases lay in between. CDR3 protein: CASSPPPGMSYGYTF. The CDR3 DNA sequence: TGCGCCAGCAGCCCCCCCCCGGGTATGAGCTATGGCTACACCTTC. The full variable domain, rest sourced from reference TRBV5-1 and TRBJ1-2, is KAGVTQTPRYLIKTRGQQVTLSCSPISGHRSVSWYQQTPGQGLQFLFEYFSETQRNKGNFPGRFSGRQFSNSRSEMNVSTLELGDSALYLCASSPPPGMSYGYTFGSGTRLTVV.

The chain uses TRBV5-6 and TRBJ1-4; D call uncertain. V shed 3 bases and J shed 6 bases, with 18 bases lying between them. From germline, CDR1 is SGHDT and CDR2 YYEEEE. This CDR3 is built from 16 residues. CDR3 sequence: CASSSIHSGSDEKLFF. The CDR3 DNA sequence: TGTGCCAGCAGCTCGATCCATTCGGGTAGTGATGAAAAACTGTTTTTT.

The chain employs TRBV5-4 and TRBJ1-2; D not resolved. The CDR3 covers 14 residues. CDR1 and CDR2 (germline): SGHNT, YYREEE (reference sequence). V dropped 3 bases and J dropped 6 bases, with 15 bases sitting between them. In DNA, the CDR3 is TGTGCCAGCAGCTCCCCAGGTAACGGTAATGGCTACACCTTC. Translation gives CASSSPGNGNGYTF.

The chain recombines TRBV5-4 with TRBJ1-2, with D possibly being TRBD1 (5 bases). The CDR3 length is 14 residues. V lost 4 bases to trimming and J lost 4 bases, with 14 bases between them. Per germline, CDR1 SGHNT and CDR2 YYREEE (reference sequence). CDR3: CASSVEGWAYGYTF. Here the CDR3 DNA reads TGTGCCAGCAGCGTGGAGGGGTGGGCCTATGGCTACACCTTC.

The sample holds one count of this clone. This chain joins TRBV30 and TRBJ1-2; unclear D gene. The CDR3 consists of 14 residues. The germline V gene encodes CDR1 GTSNPN and CDR2 SVGIG (reference sequence). V shed 0 bases and J shed 8 bases, with 16 bases lying between them. The CDR3: CAWSVGLQPGGYTF. The CDR3, as DNA: TGTGCCTGGAGTGTAGGACTCCAGCCGGGGGGCTACACCTTC.

This CDR3 reads CASSDYISGSYNEQFF. The CDR3 region has the DNA TGTGCCAGCAGCGACTACATTAGCGGGAGTTACAATGAGCAGTTCTTC. This chain uses TRBV9 with TRBJ2-1; 9 bases fit TRBD2. This CDR3 contains 16 residues. The V gene's germline CDR1 is SGDLS and CDR2 YYNGEE. V lost 3 bases to trimming and J lost 4 bases; unmatched junction nucleotides: 8.

The chain carries TRBV6-5 and TRBJ1-1; 7 bases match TRBD1. V shed 6 bases and J 3 bases; nucleotides not matched to a gene: 10. Per the germline V gene, CDR1 is MNHEY and CDR2 is SVGAGI. The CDR3 sequence is 15 residues long. The CDR3 region has the DNA TGTGCCAGCAGCTATGGGGACCAGGGGGACACTGAAGCTTTCTTT. Protein sequence: CASSYGDQGDTEAFF.

CDR3 region: CASSLTPYEQYF. The CDR3 DNA sequence: TGTGCCAGCAGCTTAACTCCGTACGAGCAGTACTTC. The rearrangement uses TRBV11-2 and TRBJ2-7, with unresolved D. The germline V gene encodes CDR1 SGHAT and CDR2 FQNNGV. V was trimmed by 2 bases and J by 4 bases, leaving 6 bases between them. The CDR3 spans 12 residues.

This clone was seen only a few times. The chain links TRBV2 to TRBJ1-1; D call uncertain. V was shortened by 8 bases and J by 0 bases, with 4 bases between the two germline ends. The germline V gene has CDR1 SNHLY and CDR2 FYNNEI. The CDR3 covers 11 residues. The CDR3 sequence is CASRVNTEAFF. The CDR3 nucleotides read TGTGCCAGCCGGGTGAACACTGAAGCTTTCTTT.

The chain links TRBV19 to TRBJ1-2; a possible D gene is TRBD1 (6 bases). The CDR3 consists of 17 residues. CDR1 and CDR2 from the germline V gene are LNHDA and SQIVND (reference sequence). V shed 6 bases and J shed 2 bases, with 22 bases lying between them. The CDR3 loop is CASRSNGQISGNYGYTF. Written as DNA, the CDR3 is TGTGCCAGTAGATCGAACGGACAGATTAGTGGGAACTATGGCTACACCTTC.

This clone was seen only once. The V gene is TRBV13, the J gene TRBJ1-2; D may be TRBD1 (6 bases). The CDR3 is 16 residues long. Germline V gene lookup returns CDR1 PRHDT and CDR2 FYEKMQ (reference sequence). V lost 5 bases, J lost 6 bases, and 22 bases lay in between. The CDR3 bases are TGTGCCAGCAGCCCAATCCGGGGGGCGGAGGGTCATGGCTACACCTTC. Protein: CASSPIRGAEGHGYTF. The whole variable domain, remainder taken from reference TRBV13 and TRBJ1-2, is AAGVIQSPRHLIKEKRETATLKCYPIPRHDTVYWYQQGPGQDPQFLISFYEKMQSDKGSIPDRFSAQQFSDYHSELNMSSLELGDSALYFCASSPIRGAEGHGYTFGSGTRLTVV.

This chain links TRBV27 with TRBJ1-1, with a weak D call TRBD1 (6 bases). Germline assignment: CDR1 MNHEY and CDR2 SMNVEV (reference sequence). Trimming shortened V by 4 bases and J by 3 bases, and 9 bases separated the two germline ends. This CDR3 is 13 amino acids long. The DNA of the CDR3 is TGTGCCAGCAGTTCGAAGGGGGACACTGAAGCTTTCTTT. It is translated as CASSSKGDTEAFF.

The rearrangement links TRBV10-2 to TRBJ2-5; the match to TRBD2 covers 10 bases. The germline CDR1 and CDR2 sequences are WSHSY and SAAADI. The CDR3 has 14 residues. V shed 4 bases, J shed 5 bases, and the junction held 4 bases outside the gene matches. The CDR3 sequence is CASSAQRGGETQYF. The CDR3 region has the DNA TGCGCCAGCAGTGCCCAGCGGGGGGGGGAGACCCAGTACTTC.

This chain connects TRBV10-3 to TRBJ2-7; D is possibly TRBD1 (6 bases). The CDR3 totals 14 residues. V lost 0 bases, J lost 3 bases, and 9 bases lay in between. The germline V gene encodes CDR1 ENHRY and CDR2 SYGVKD. CDR3 in amino acids: CAISESGRGYEQYF. The CDR3 DNA reads as TGTGCCATCAGTGAGTCCGGCAGGGGCTACGAGCAGTACTTC.

The chain uses TRBV19 and TRBJ1-2, with 7 bases aligning to TRBD1. V lost 3 bases and J lost 3; bases outside the gene matches: 4. The CDR3 runs to 14 residues. Germline CDR1 LNHDA, CDR2 SQIVND (reference sequence). The CDR3 here is CASSMGQLHYGYTF. DNA for the CDR3: TGTGCCAGTAGTATGGGACAGCTGCACTATGGCTACACCTTC.

This rearrangement joins TRBV18 to TRBJ2-7; a weak D match, TRBD1 (5 bases). This CDR3 has 15 residues. Deletions cut 4 bases from V and 7 bases from J, with 20 bases between. Germline V lookup: CDR1 KGHSH, CDR2 LQKENI. CDR3 protein: CASSHERVQAGEQYF. The CDR3 DNA reads TGTGCCAGCTCACACGAAAGGGTCCAGGCAGGGGAGCAGTACTTC.

In its sample, this clone was seen once. The chain couples TRBV7-2 to TRBJ2-7, with D possibly being TRBD1 (5 bases). The germline V and J ends were trimmed by 1 base and 0 bases, with 7 bases remaining between them. Per the germline V gene, CDR1 is SGHTA and CDR2 is FQGNSA. CDR3 length: 14 amino acids. The DNA of the CDR3 is TGTGCCAGCAGCTTAGGGACACACTCCTACGAGCAGTACTTC. Translated, it gives CASSLGTHSYEQYF.

This clone is a singleton in its sample. CDR3 amino acids: CASGTGQNSGNTIYF. The CDR3 DNA sequence: TGTGCTAGTGGTACCGGACAGAACTCTGGAAACACCATATATTTT. The rearrangement uses TRBV12-5 and TRBJ1-3; possibly TRBD1 for D (6 bases). Germline CDR1 and CDR2: LGHNT and FRNRAP. The V end lost 5 bases, the J end lost 0 bases, and 11 bases lay between the germline ends. CDR3 length: 15 amino acids. The full variable domain, in which reference TRBV12-5 and TRBJ1-3 provide the parts outside the CDR3, is DARVTQTPRHKVTEMGQEVTMRCQPILGHNTVFWYRQTMMQGLELLAYFRNRAPLDDSGMPKDRFSAEMPDATLATLKIQPSEPRDSAVYFCASGTGQNSGNTIYFGEGSWLTVV.

The chain links TRBV2 to TRBJ2-5, with 7 bases matching TRBD1. Trimming at V came to 8 bases and at J to 4 bases, leaving 7 bases not matched to a gene. The CDR3 has 13 amino acids. Germline V gives CDR1 SNHLY, CDR2 FYNNEI. Here the CDR3 DNA reads TGTGCCAGCGGGACAGATTCACGAGAGACCCAGTACTTC. This translates into CASGTDSRETQYF.

This clone showed up just once. The rearrangement joins TRBV28 to TRBJ1-4, with 9 bases fitting TRBD1. The CDR3 is 16 amino acids. The ends lost 4 bases at V and 6 bases at J; junction bases unmatched: 9. Germline V CDR1 and CDR2: MDHEN, SYDVKM. CDR3 loop: CASSSTRQGGYEKLFF. CDR3 DNA sequence: TGTGCCAGCAGTTCCACCCGACAGGGGGGATATGAAAAACTGTTTTTT.

Regarding this clone: The sample holds other DNA sequences that translate to the same CDR3. The chain links TRBV5-6 to TRBJ2-3, with a tentative D call TRBD2 (5 bases). The CDR3 extends over 14 amino acids. V was shortened by 2 bases and J by 0 bases, with 7 bases between the two germline ends. Germline CDR1 SGHDT, CDR2 YYEEEE. Here the CDR3 reads CASSLGLSTDTQYF. CDR3 nucleotide sequence: TGTGCCAGCAGCTTAGGACTCAGCACAGATACGCAGTATTTT. The variable domain in full, completed from reference TRBV5-6 and TRBJ2-3, reads DAGVTQSPTHLIKTRGQQVTLRCSPKSGHDTVSWYQQALGQGPQFIFQYYEEEERQRGNFPDRFSGHQFPNYSSELNVNALLLGDSALYLCASSLGLSTDTQYFGPGTRLTVL.

V is TRBV27 and J is TRBJ2-7; D remains unclear. Trimming stripped 5 bases from V and 1 base from J, with 9 bases between. Germline lookup yields CDR1 MNHEY and CDR2 SMNVEV (reference sequence). The CDR3 consists of 13 residues. CDR3 region: CASSPQPSYEQYF. DNA for the CDR3: TGTGCCAGCAGTCCACAGCCTTCCTACGAGCAGTACTTC.